The next 28 T cell receptor beta chains were all read from a single sample in a study of blood T cell repertoires in COVID-19. Assay used: immunoSEQ multiplex PCR; TCRdb lists only in-frame clones, some missing. The table records tens of thousands of clones, almost 90% of them present only once. Material: peripheral blood. The source is a woman aged 80 or older with active or convalescent COVID-19.

The rearrangement joins TRBV12-5 to TRBJ1-2, with D possibly matching TRBD1 (6 bases). V was pared by 0 bases and J by 0 bases, with 23 bases between. The CDR3 is 20 amino acids. From germline, CDR1 is LGHNT and CDR2 FRNRAP. The CDR3 protein is CASGLVSDSLLNSANYGYTF. CDR3 nucleotides: TGTGCTAGTGGTTTGGTATCGGACAGTTTATTGAACTCGGCTAACTATGGCTACACCTTC.

The CDR3 here is CATSRGKANTGELFF. The CDR3 nucleotides are TGTGCCACCAGCAGAGGAAAAGCAAACACCGGGGAGCTGTTTTTT. The V call is TRBV15, the J call TRBJ2-2; D is unclear. Germline values: CDR1 LNHNV, CDR2 YYDKDF (reference sequence). V lost 1 base and J lost 2, with 8 bases in between. CDR3 length: 15 amino acids.

The V and J genes are TRBV6-5 and TRBJ1-1; TRBD1 matches at 9 bases. CDR1 is MNHEY, CDR2 SVGAGI, per germline. The V and J ends lost 11 bases and 1 base, in that order; junction bases with no gene match: 11. The CDR3 runs to 15 residues. In DNA form, the CDR3 reads TGTGCCTCGTCACAGGGGGCCAAGACGAACACTGAAGCTTTCTTT. Amino acids: CASSQGAKTNTEAFF.

The genes are TRBV7-8 and TRBJ2-5; possible D gene TRBD2, 6 bases. V was shortened by 1 base and J by 2 bases, with 14 bases between the two germline ends. The CDR3 length is 16 residues. Germline assignment: CDR1 SGHVS and CDR2 FQNEAQ. As DNA, the CDR3 is TGTGCCAGCAGCTTAGGGCGGGGCTTAGGGCAAGAGACCCAGTACTTC. Translation gives CASSLGRGLGQETQYF.

This chain uses TRBV5-1 with TRBJ1-3; TRBD1 aligns across 7 bases. The ends lost 3 bases at V and 4 bases at J; junction bases unmatched: 7. Per the germline V gene, CDR1 is SGHRS and CDR2 is YFSETQ. The CDR3 runs 15 residues. The CDR3 bases are TGCGCCAGCAGCTCGCTGACAGGGTCAGGAAACACCATATATTTT. Protein product: CASSSLTGSGNTIYF.

This clone was seen more than once but under ten times. The chain employs TRBV28 and TRBJ1-5; a possible D gene is TRBD1 (5 bases). The CDR3 length is 14 residues. With 8 bases removed from V and 6 bases from J, the gap between germline ends came to 17 bases. Germline lookup yields CDR1 MDHEN and CDR2 SYDVKM. The CDR3 nucleotides read TGTGCCAGCGTTGGGGGGTACCCAGGTCAGCCCCAGCATTTT. Translating it yields CASVGGYPGQPQHF.

The V and J genes are TRBV5-1 and TRBJ2-3, with D perhaps TRBD1 (6 bases). CDR3 length: 16 amino acids. Trimming took 3 bases from V and 5 from J, leaving 19 bases between them. Germline CDR1 and CDR2: SGHRS and YFSETQ. The CDR3 DNA is TGCGCCAGCAGCTCGGCCCTACAGGGTTTCGGAGATACGCAGTATTTT. Amino acids: CASSSALQGFGDTQYF.

V is TRBV7-2 and J is TRBJ1-1; TRBD1 might be the D (6 bases). Germline V gene sequence: CDR1 SGHTA, CDR2 FQGNSA. The CDR3 is made up of 16 amino acids. V was clipped by 0 bases and J by 1 base, with 12 bases between them. In nucleotides, the CDR3 is TGTGCCAGCAGCTTAGCGGCAGGGGCTACGAACACTGAAGCTTTCTTT. Translation gives CASSLAAGATNTEAFF.

The chain recombines TRBV30 with TRBJ1-1, with 9 bases lining up with TRBD1. Losses at the gene ends were 5 bases for V and 0 bases for J; bases not matched to a gene: 7. The CDR3 covers 15 residues. Germline V gives CDR1 GTSNPN, CDR2 SVGIG (reference sequence). The CDR3 nucleotides are TGTGCCTGGGGGGGACAGGGTAACATGAACACTGAAGCTTTCTTT. Its protein is CAWGGQGNMNTEAFF.

The chain is built from TRBV3-1 (or the pseudogene TRBV3-2) and TRBJ1-2; D ambiguous. Per germline, CDR1 LGHDT and CDR2 YNNKEL (reference sequence). The V end was cut by 2 bases, the J end by 0 bases, with 4 bases between. The CDR3 contains 13 residues. CDR3 region: CASSQRTNYGYTF. CDR3 nucleotides: TGTGCCAGCAGCCAACGTACTAACTATGGCTACACCTTC.

V usage is TRBV28 and J usage is TRBJ2-5, with 8 bases lining up with TRBD1. The CDR3 consists of 13 residues. Germline V gives CDR1 MDHEN, CDR2 SYDVKM. Trimming removed 6 bases from V and 6 bases from J; junction bases left unmatched: 6. The CDR3 is CASRHTGGQTQYF. The CDR3 bases are TGTGCCAGCAGACATACAGGGGGGCAGACCCAGTACTTC. Supplemented by reference TRBV28 and TRBJ2-5, the full variable domain reads DVKVTQSSRYLVKRTGEKVFLECVQDMDHENMFWYRQDPGLGLRLIYFSYDVKMKEKGDIPEGYSVSREKKERFSLILESASTNQTSMYLCASRHTGGQTQYFGPGTRLLVL.

The gene calls are TRBV5-4 and TRBJ2-1, with 11 nucleotides matching TRBD2. Per the germline V gene, CDR1 is SGHNT and CDR2 is YYREEE (reference sequence). This CDR3 spans 14 amino acids. The ends lost 6 bases at V and 8 bases at J; junction bases unmatched: 7. DNA for the CDR3: TGTGCCAGCACCGTGACTAGCGGGAACGATGAGCAGTTCTTC. Amino acid sequence: CASTVTSGNDEQFF.

The V and J genes are TRBV5-5 and TRBJ1-6; 7 nucleotides line up with TRBD1. Per the germline V gene, CDR1 is SGHKS and CDR2 is YYEKEE (reference sequence). The CDR3 consists of 17 residues. The junction had 10 bases not matched to a gene; V was cut back by 0 bases and J by 7 bases. CDR3 sequence (DNA): TGTGCCAGCAGCTTGGTGACAGGGACGGTTTCGAATTCACCCCTCCACTTT. This translates into CASSLVTGTVSNSPLHF.

The J gene is TRBJ1-5, the V gene TRBV28; D is ambiguous. Germline V CDR1 and CDR2: MDHEN, SYDVKM. V lost 2 bases and J lost 1, with 6 bases in between. The CDR3 is 14 residues long. The CDR3 protein is CASSLAGSNQPQHF. For the CDR3, the DNA is TGTGCCAGCAGTTTAGCCGGGAGCAATCAGCCCCAGCATTTT.

This clone was observed a handful of times. The chain is built from TRBV9 and TRBJ2-5; 9 nucleotides agree with TRBD1. Looked up from germline, CDR1 is SGDLS and CDR2 is YYNGEE. The CDR3 contains 17 residues. J lost 5 bases, V lost 3 bases, and 14 bases had no gene match. The CDR3 coding sequence is TGTGCCAGCAGCGCGGGGGGACAGGGCGGTTTAGGGGAGACCCAGTACTTC. This sequence encodes CASSAGGQGGLGETQYF.

The chain combines TRBV9 with TRBJ1-3; D is unclear. Trimming took 1 base from V and 0 from J, leaving 8 bases between them. CDR1 and CDR2 (germline): SGDLS, YYNGEE. The length of the CDR3 is 15 residues. The CDR3 sequence is CASSVTGSSGNTIYF. DNA for the CDR3: TGTGCCAGCAGCGTAACGGGGAGCTCTGGAAACACCATATATTTT.

This clone was found a few times. The chain couples TRBV6-5 to TRBJ2-7; D is undetermined. The CDR3 has 14 residues. The V end lost 0 bases, the J end lost 3 bases, and 9 bases lay between the germline ends. CDR1 MNHEY and CDR2 SVGAGI come from the germline V gene. In DNA, the CDR3 is TGTGCCAGCAGTTACTCTCGCGTCTACTACGAGCAGTACTTC. Translation: CASSYSRVYYEQYF.

This sequence joins TRBV11-2 and TRBJ2-2; D may be TRBD2 (6 bases). CDR1 is SGHAT and CDR2 is FQNNGV in the germline V gene. Trimming took off 0 bases at V and 4 bases at J, with 15 bases between the two ends. This CDR3 contains 17 residues. The CDR3 is CASSLDPLALGTGELFF. CDR3 bases: TGTGCCAGCAGCTTAGATCCTCTAGCGTTGGGCACCGGGGAGCTGTTTTTT.

This chain connects TRBV13 to TRBJ2-6, with TRBD2 as a possible D gene (6 bases). V lost 4 bases, J lost 0 bases, and 13 bases lay in between. CDR1 and CDR2 from the germline V gene are PRHDT and FYEKMQ (reference sequence). The CDR3 is 17 residues long. This chain's CDR3 is CASSSPGLISGANVLTF. Here the CDR3 DNA reads TGTGCCAGCAGCTCCCCGGGACTGATCTCTGGGGCCAACGTCCTGACTTTC.

The rearrangement links TRBV29-1 to TRBJ1-1; 10 bases are a match to TRBD1. The ends lost 4 bases at V and 1 base at J; junction bases unmatched: 9. The CDR3 is 16 residues long. Per germline, CDR1 SQVTM and CDR2 ANQGSEA. The CDR3: CSVARGTGAQNTEAFF. CDR3 coding DNA: TGCAGCGTTGCTAGAGGGACAGGGGCTCAGAACACTGAAGCTTTCTTT.

This sequence joins TRBV28 and TRBJ2-7, with TRBD1 matching 12 bases. J was trimmed by 6 bases and V by 5 bases; bases with no gene match: 5. The germline V gene encodes CDR1 MDHEN and CDR2 SYDVKM. The length of the CDR3 is 14 residues. The CDR3 protein is CASSVGTGGLEQYF. DNA for the CDR3: TGTGCCAGCAGTGTAGGGACAGGGGGCCTCGAGCAGTACTTC.

The V and J genes are TRBV11-3 and TRBJ2-1, with TRBD1 matching 9 bases. The length of the CDR3 is 15 residues. With V trimmed by 4 bases and J by 5 bases, 6 bases remained unmatched. CDR1 is SGHNT, CDR2 YENEEA, per germline. In DNA form, the CDR3 reads TGTGCCAGCAGCTCGGGACAGGGATTTAACAATGAGCAGTTCTTC. It encodes CASSSGQGFNNEQFF.

The chain uses TRBV28 and TRBJ2-3, with TRBD2 identical over 11 bases. With V trimmed by 4 bases and J by 5 bases, 2 bases remained unmatched. The CDR3 covers 14 residues. Germline V gene lookup returns CDR1 MDHEN and CDR2 SYDVKM. CDR3 DNA sequence: TGTGCCAGCAGTTGGGGGACTAGCGGAGATACGCAGTATTTT. This sequence encodes CASSWGTSGDTQYF.

CDR3 residues: CASSDGPEGQPQHF. CDR3 DNA sequence: TGTGCCAGCAGCGATGGGCCGGAGGGTCAGCCCCAGCATTTT. This chain uses TRBV9 with TRBJ1-5; D gene unclear. Germline loops: CDR1 SGDLS, CDR2 YYNGEE. The CDR3 runs 14 residues. Trimming cost V 3 bases and J 6 bases, with 13 bases left between them.

The chain combines TRBV6-2 or TRBV6-3 with TRBJ1-5; no clear D. The germline CDR1 and CDR2 sequences are MNHEY and SVGEGT. The V end lost 6 bases, the J end lost 7 bases, and 13 bases lay between the germline ends. This CDR3 comprises 13 residues. The chain's CDR3 is CASSSTEKQPQHF. The CDR3 DNA sequence: TGTGCCAGCAGCTCCACAGAGAAACAGCCCCAGCATTTT.

The gene calls are TRBV4-3 and TRBJ1-2, with 7 bases fitting TRBD1. V shed 2 bases, J shed 4 bases, and the junction held 1 base outside the gene matches. Germline CDR1 reads LGHNA; CDR2 reads YSLEER. The CDR3 runs 13 residues. The CDR3: CASSQTGVYGYTF. The CDR3 DNA is TGCGCCAGCAGCCAAACAGGGGTCTATGGCTACACCTTC.

This clone has more than one count but fewer than ten. V gene TRBV9 combines with J gene TRBJ2-7; tentatively, D is TRBD2 (5 bases). Germline V gene data show CDR1 as SGDLS and CDR2 as YYNGEE. V was trimmed by 4 bases and J by 1 base, leaving 12 bases between them. The CDR3 extends over 14 amino acids. The CDR3 DNA reads TGTGCCAGCAGCTCCGAGGGCGGATCCTACGAGCAGTACTTC. It is translated as CASSSEGGSYEQYF.

The chain recombines TRBV15 with TRBJ1-6; 7 bases agree with TRBD1. Germline trimming cut 3 bases from V and 8 bases from J; bases unmatched to any gene: 4. Germline V CDR1 and CDR2: LNHNV, YYDKDF (reference sequence). The CDR3 totals 14 residues. CDR3 in DNA: TGTGCCACCAGCAGCAGGGGGTCTGATTCACCCCTCCACTTT. Residues: CATSSRGSDSPLHF.